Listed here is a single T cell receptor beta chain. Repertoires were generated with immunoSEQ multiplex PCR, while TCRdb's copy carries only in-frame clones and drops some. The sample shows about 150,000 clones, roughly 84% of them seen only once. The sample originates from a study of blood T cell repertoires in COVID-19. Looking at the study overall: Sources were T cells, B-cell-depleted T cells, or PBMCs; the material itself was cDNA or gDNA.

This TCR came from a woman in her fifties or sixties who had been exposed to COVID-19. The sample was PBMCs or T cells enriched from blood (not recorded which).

CDR3 amino acids: CASSSQGALTEAFF. In nucleotides, the CDR3 is TGCGCCAGCAGCTCACAGGGGGCGCTCACTGAAGCTTTCTTT. The rearrangement links TRBV5-1 to TRBJ1-1; TRBD1 agrees at 9 bases. The CDR3 extends over 14 amino acids. V shed 3 bases, J shed 4 bases, and the junction held 4 bases outside the gene matches. Germline V CDR1 and CDR2: SGHRS, YFSETQ.